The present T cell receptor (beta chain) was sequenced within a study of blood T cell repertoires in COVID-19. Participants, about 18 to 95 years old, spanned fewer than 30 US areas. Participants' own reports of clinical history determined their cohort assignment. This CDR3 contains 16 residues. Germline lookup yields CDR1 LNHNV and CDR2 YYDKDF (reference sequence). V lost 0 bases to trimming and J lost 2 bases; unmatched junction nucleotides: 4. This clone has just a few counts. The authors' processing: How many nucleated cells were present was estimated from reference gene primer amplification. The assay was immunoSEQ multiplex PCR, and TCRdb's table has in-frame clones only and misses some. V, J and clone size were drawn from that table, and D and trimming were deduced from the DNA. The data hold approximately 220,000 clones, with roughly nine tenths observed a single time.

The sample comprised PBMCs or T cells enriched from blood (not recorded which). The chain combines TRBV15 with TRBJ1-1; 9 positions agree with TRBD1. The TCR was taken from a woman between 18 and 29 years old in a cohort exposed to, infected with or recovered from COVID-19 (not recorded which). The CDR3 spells CATSRDVDRGNTEAFF. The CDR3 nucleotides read TGTGCCACCAGCAGAGATGTGGACAGGGGAAACACTGAAGCTTTCTTT. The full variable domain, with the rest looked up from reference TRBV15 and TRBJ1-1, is DAMVIQNPRYQVTQFGKPVTLSCSQTLNHNVMYWYQQKSSQAPKLLFHYYDKDFNNEADTPDNFQSRRPNTSFCFLDIRSPGLGDTAMYLCATSRDVDRGNTEAFFGQGTRLTVV.